One sample yielded the 21 T cell receptor beta chains listed below, sequenced in a study of shared clonotypes between healthy human individuals. The table came from immunoSEQ multiplex PCR; TCRdb's copy has only in-frame clones and leaves some out. The sample lists 150,000 to 200,000 clones, about 66% occurring once. The sequenced sample was memory CD4+ T cells sorted from blood. Subset in this sample: CD45RA-negative fraction. The receptors originated from a man aged 25-45 years in good health.

Comment on this clone: Possible read error: a much larger clone is one base away. The sample carries other DNA sequences with the same CDR3. The chain combines TRBV11-2 with TRBJ2-7; 10 bases line up with TRBD2. The CDR3 runs to 14 residues. Germline V gives CDR1 SGHAT, CDR2 FQNNGV. The DNA for the CDR3 is TGTGCTAGCAAACCACTAGCGGGACCCTACGAGCAGTACTTC. This translates into CASKPLAGPYEQYF.

The rearrangement links TRBV19 to TRBJ2-5; 7 bases align to TRBD2. Germline CDR1 reads LNHDA; CDR2 reads SQIVND (reference sequence). V dropped 4 bases and J dropped 5; count of bases not matched to a gene: 16. The CDR3 totals 17 residues. For the CDR3, the DNA is TGTGCCAGTAGTAGAATGCGGCGGGAGAGGATATGGGAGACCCAGTACTTC. Residues: CASSRMRRERIWETQYF.

This clone was observed at least ten times. V gene TRBV2 combines with J gene TRBJ2-5; unclear D gene. This CDR3 is 12 amino acids long. Trimming took 3 bases from V and 3 from J, leaving 5 bases between them. Germline CDR1 reads SNHLY; CDR2 reads FYNNEI. CDR3 sequence: CASSEVEETQYF. CDR3 coding DNA: TGTGCCAGCAGTGAGGTAGAAGAGACCCAGTACTTC.

The chain joins TRBV4-1 to TRBJ2-2; D is perhaps TRBD1 (6 bases). CDR1 and CDR2 (germline): MGHRA, YSYEKL. The CDR3 runs 15 residues. Trimming took off 1 base at V and 5 bases at J, with 11 bases between the two ends. The CDR3 nucleotides are TGCGCCAGCAGCCAAGGGCTTAGGGGGACCGGGGAGCTGTTTTTT. This encodes CASSQGLRGTGELFF.

V gene TRBV4-2 combines with J gene TRBJ2-7; TRBD1 matches 9 bases. The CDR3 runs to 16 residues. The J segment lost 6 bases and the V segment lost 1 base, leaving 10 bases of the junction unmatched. Germline loops: CDR1 LGHNA, CDR2 YNFKEQ. The CDR3 protein is CASSQGSGQGIGEQYF. Here the CDR3 DNA reads TGTGCCAGCAGCCAAGGGTCGGGACAGGGTATTGGCGAGCAGTACTTC.

The chain joins TRBV6-5 to TRBJ2-1, with a possible D match to TRBD2 (7 bases). Trimming pared 7 bases from V and 6 bases from J, leaving 16 bases between. Germline CDR1 is MNHEY and CDR2 is SVGAGI. The CDR3 extends over 14 amino acids. The CDR3 coding sequence is TGTGCCAGCACCCTAAGGGGGGGGGTCAATGAGCAGTTCTTC. Translating it yields CASTLRGGVNEQFF.

This clone was picked up a small number of times. This rearrangement joins TRBV28 to TRBJ1-5; weak D call: TRBD1 (6 bases). The CDR3 is made up of 13 amino acids. Trimming removed 6 bases at V and 6 bases at J, with 12 bases between. Germline V gene sequence: CDR1 MDHEN, CDR2 SYDVKM. The CDR3 nucleotides are TGTGCCAGCAGAAGGGGACATTCTCAGCCCCAGCATTTT. This encodes CASRRGHSQPQHF.

The chain carries TRBV9 and TRBJ2-6; possible D gene TRBD1, 5 bases. This CDR3 contains 14 residues. Deletions cut 4 bases from V and 4 bases from J, with 9 bases between. Germline CDR1 reads SGDLS; CDR2 reads YYNGEE. CDR3 in DNA: TGTGCCAGCAGCCCGACAGCCGGGGCCAACGTCCTGACTTTC. This codes for CASSPTAGANVLTF.

This clone occurred a few times. The chain has TRBV6-1 and TRBJ1-2; D ambiguous. The V end was cut by 3 bases, the J end by 4 bases, with 6 bases between. This CDR3 region has 12 residues. Germline CDR1 is MNHNS and CDR2 is SASEGT. The CDR3 sequence: CASSDSFYGYTF. For the CDR3, the DNA is TGTGCCAGCAGTGACAGCTTCTATGGCTACACCTTC.

The V call is TRBV29-1, the J call TRBJ1-1; the D gene is possibly TRBD1 (6 bases). The CDR3 sequence is 15 residues long. Between the trimmed V and J ends, which lost 8 bases and 0 bases, there was a span of 19 bases. The germline V gene has CDR1 SQVTM and CDR2 ANQGSEA. The DNA of the CDR3 is TGCAGCATGAGAGGGGGATGGGGAATGAACACTGAAGCTTTCTTT. Amino acids: CSMRGGWGMNTEAFF.

The CDR3 DNA is TGTGCCAGCCGATTACAGGGGAGTCCTTTTTTAGGAGGCTACACCTTC. Translated, it gives CASRLQGSPFLGGYTF. This chain links TRBV2 with TRBJ1-2; 7 nucleotides align to TRBD1. Germline lookup yields CDR1 SNHLY and CDR2 FYNNEI. V shed 8 bases, J shed 8 bases, and the junction held 20 bases outside the gene matches. The CDR3 extends over 16 amino acids.

DNA of the CDR3: TGTGCCAGCAGCTTAGGGGTCAACCTCCCGGTCCAAGAGACCCAGTACTTC. This gives the protein CASSLGVNLPVQETQYF. The V gene is TRBV7-9, the J gene TRBJ2-5; D remains unclear. The CDR3 loop spans 17 amino acids. Germline-derived CDR1 and CDR2 are SEHNR and FQNEAQ (reference sequence). V gave up 1 base and J gave up 1 base, with 16 bases separating them.

The chain joins TRBV5-1 to TRBJ2-5; TRBD1 aligns across 12 bases. Germline loops: CDR1 SGHRS, CDR2 YFSETQ. The CDR3 is 15 amino acids. Germline trimming cut 5 bases from V and 5 bases from J; bases unmatched to any gene: 7. The CDR3 nucleotides are TGCGCCAGCAGTAGGGGGACAGGGGGCAGGGAGACCCAGTACTTC. It translates to CASSRGTGGRETQYF.

V is TRBV9 and J is TRBJ2-1; TRBD2 is a possible D gene (6 bases). The V gene lost 0 bases and the J gene lost 12 bases, with 13 bases spanning the gap. Germline CDR1 SGDLS, CDR2 YYNGEE. This CDR3 is built from 13 residues. CDR3 sequence reads: CASSVEDYQVQFF. The DNA for the CDR3 is TGTGCCAGCAGCGTAGAGGACTACCAAGTGCAGTTCTTC.

There are a few counts of this clone. V usage is TRBV5-1 and J usage is TRBJ2-7, with D tentatively TRBD1 or TRBD2 (5 bases each). Trimming pared 0 bases from V and 0 bases from J, leaving 13 bases between. The CDR3 sequence is 16 residues long. Germline values: CDR1 SGHRS, CDR2 YFSETQ. The CDR3 region is CASSLGTGTVSYEQYF. Written as DNA, the CDR3 is TGCGCCAGCAGCTTGGGGACTGGGACGGTCTCCTACGAGCAGTACTTC.

This clone was seen more than once but under ten times. V usage is TRBV5-1 and J usage is TRBJ2-1; 14 nucleotides align to TRBD2. The CDR3 contains 15 residues. CDR1 is SGHRS, CDR2 YFSETQ, per germline. The trim removed 2 bases at V and 12 bases at J, leaving 7 bases unmatched. The DNA of the CDR3 is TGCGCCAGCAGCTTCGGGACTAGCGGGAGTGAGAGGCAGTTCTTC. Translated: CASSFGTSGSERQFF.

CDR3 bases: TGTGCCAGCTCGCCATCGACAGGTAGCGCAGATACGCAGTATTTT. Translating it yields CASSPSTGSADTQYF. V gene TRBV18 combines with J gene TRBJ2-3; weak D call: TRBD1 (6 bases). Germline-derived CDR1 and CDR2 are KGHSH and LQKENI. The ends were cut back, 6 bases at V and 4 bases at J, with 17 bases in the middle. The CDR3 has 15 residues.

The V call is TRBV19, the J call TRBJ1-1, with 11 bases aligning to TRBD1. The ends lost 6 bases at V and 4 bases at J; junction bases unmatched: 7. The CDR3 covers 15 residues. Germline CDR1 and CDR2: LNHDA and SQIVND (reference sequence). CDR3 in DNA: TGTGCCAGTAGCCCAGTCGGGACAGGGGGCACTGAAGCTTTCTTT. Translation: CASSPVGTGGTEAFF.

CDR3 loop: CASGLRSSYEQYF. CDR3 bases: TGTGCCAGCGGTTTGAGGAGCTCCTACGAGCAGTACTTC. This rearrangement joins TRBV2 to TRBJ2-7, with unresolved D. The CDR3 covers 13 residues. Trimming removed 8 bases from V and 0 bases from J, with 11 bases in between. Germline V lookup: CDR1 SNHLY, CDR2 FYNNEI.

In its sample, this clone was seen a few times. V gene TRBV10-3 combines with J gene TRBJ2-1; 8 nucleotides line up with TRBD2. V shed 6 bases, J shed 10 bases, and the junction held 14 bases outside the gene matches. This CDR3 has 15 amino acids. Germline values: CDR1 ENHRY, CDR2 SYGVKD. The CDR3 loop is CAISASGPGGGEQFF. In DNA form, the CDR3 reads TGTGCCATCAGCGCTAGCGGCCCAGGCGGGGGGGAGCAGTTCTTC.

J is TRBJ2-5 and V is TRBV15; 9 bases line up with TRBD2. J gave up 3 bases and V 0 bases, and 11 bases lay outside the gene matches. The CDR3 runs 18 residues. CDR1 is LNHNV and CDR2 is YYDKDF in the germline V gene (reference sequence). This CDR3 reads CATSRDSGGLRSKETQYF. Written as DNA, the CDR3 is TGTGCCACCAGCAGAGATAGCGGGGGCTTACGGTCCAAAGAGACCCAGTACTTC.